This T cell receptor (beta chain) was found in a study of blood T cell repertoires in COVID-19. Germline V CDR1 and CDR2: LNHDA, SQIVND (reference sequence). The V end was cut by 3 bases, the J end by 1 base, with 7 bases between. There are 14 residues in the CDR3. Data came from immunoSEQ multiplex PCR; TCRdb stores just in-frame clones and leaves some out. The sample lists roughly 250,000 clones, about nine tenths seen once, with 0.95% to 1.5% in the top ten. The TCR was taken from a human donor in a cohort exposed to, infected with or recovered from COVID-19 (not recorded which). The donor label of this sample is uncertain. Sample: PBMCs or T cells enriched from blood (not recorded which). V and J are TRBV19 and TRBJ1-5; D unclear. DNA of the CDR3: TGTGCCAGTAGTATCCAGGCGAGCAATCAGCCCCAGCATTTT. It encodes CASSIQASNQPQHF.